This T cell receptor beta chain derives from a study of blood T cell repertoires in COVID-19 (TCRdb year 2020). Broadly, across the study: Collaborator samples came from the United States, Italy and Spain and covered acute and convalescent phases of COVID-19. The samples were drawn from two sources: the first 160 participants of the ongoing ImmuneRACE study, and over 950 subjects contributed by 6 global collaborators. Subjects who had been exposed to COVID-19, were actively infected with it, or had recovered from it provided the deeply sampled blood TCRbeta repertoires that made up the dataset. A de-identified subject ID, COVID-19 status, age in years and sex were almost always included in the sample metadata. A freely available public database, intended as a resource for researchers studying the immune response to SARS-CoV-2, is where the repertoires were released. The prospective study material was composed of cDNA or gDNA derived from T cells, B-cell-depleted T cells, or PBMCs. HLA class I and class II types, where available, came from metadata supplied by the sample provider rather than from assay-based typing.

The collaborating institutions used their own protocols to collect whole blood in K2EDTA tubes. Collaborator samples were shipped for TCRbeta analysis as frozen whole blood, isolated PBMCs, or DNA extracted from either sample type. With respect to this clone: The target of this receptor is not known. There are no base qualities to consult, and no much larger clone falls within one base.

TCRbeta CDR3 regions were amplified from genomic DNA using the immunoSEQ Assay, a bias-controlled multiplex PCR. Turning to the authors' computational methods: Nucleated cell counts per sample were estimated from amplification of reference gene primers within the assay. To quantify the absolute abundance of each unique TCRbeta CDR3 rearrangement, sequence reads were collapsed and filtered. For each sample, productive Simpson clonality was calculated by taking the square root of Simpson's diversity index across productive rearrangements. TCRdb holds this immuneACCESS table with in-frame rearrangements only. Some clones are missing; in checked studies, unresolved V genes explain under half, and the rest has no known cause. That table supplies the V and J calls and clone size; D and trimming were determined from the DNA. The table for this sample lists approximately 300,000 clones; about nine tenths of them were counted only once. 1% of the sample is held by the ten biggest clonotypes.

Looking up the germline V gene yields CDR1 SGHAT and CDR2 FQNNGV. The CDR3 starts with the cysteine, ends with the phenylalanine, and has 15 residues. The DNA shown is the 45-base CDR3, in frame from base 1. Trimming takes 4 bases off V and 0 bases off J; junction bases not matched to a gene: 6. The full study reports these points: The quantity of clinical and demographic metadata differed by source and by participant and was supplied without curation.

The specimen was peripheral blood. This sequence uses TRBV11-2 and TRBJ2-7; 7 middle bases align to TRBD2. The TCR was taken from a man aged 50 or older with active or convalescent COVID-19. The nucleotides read TGTGCCAGCAGCTCCACGGGAGGTCCCTCCTACGAGCAGTACTTC. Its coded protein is CASSSTGGPSYEQYF. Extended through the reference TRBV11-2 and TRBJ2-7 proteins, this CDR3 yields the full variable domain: EAGVAQSPRYKIIEKRQSVAFWCNPISGHATLYWYQQILGQGPKLLIQFQNNGVVDDSQLPKDRFSAERLKGVDSTLKIQPAKLEDSAVYLCASSSTGGPSYEQYFGPGTRLTVT.